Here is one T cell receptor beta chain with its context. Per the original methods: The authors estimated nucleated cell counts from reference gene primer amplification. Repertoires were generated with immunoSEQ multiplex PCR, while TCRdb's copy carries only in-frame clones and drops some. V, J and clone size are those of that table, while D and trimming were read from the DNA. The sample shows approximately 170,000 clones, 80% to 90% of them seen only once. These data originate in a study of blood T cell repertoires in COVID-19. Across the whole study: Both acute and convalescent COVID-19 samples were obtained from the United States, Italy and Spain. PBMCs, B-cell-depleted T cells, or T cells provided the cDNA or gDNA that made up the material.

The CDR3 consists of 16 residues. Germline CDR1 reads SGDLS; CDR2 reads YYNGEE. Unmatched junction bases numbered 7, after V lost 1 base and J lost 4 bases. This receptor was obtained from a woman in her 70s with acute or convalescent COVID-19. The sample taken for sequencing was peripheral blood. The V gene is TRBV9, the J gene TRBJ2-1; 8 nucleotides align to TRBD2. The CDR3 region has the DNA TGTGCCAGCAGCGTATCAGCGGGAGTCGGGTACAATGAGCAGTTCTTC. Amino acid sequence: CASSVSAGVGYNEQFF.